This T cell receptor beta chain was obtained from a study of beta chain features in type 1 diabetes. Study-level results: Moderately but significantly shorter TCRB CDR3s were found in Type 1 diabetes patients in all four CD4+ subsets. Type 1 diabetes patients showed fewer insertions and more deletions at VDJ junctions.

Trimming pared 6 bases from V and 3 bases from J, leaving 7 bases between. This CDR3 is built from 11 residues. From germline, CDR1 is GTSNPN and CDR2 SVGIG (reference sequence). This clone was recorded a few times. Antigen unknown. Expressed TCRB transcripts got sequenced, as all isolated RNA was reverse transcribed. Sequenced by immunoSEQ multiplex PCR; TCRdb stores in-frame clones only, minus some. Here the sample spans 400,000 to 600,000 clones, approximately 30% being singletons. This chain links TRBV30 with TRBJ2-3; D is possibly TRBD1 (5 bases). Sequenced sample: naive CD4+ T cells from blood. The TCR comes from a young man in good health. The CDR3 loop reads CACRGTDTQYF. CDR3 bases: TGTGCCTGTAGGGGAACAGATACGCAGTATTTT.